These 6 T cell receptor beta chains share one sample of origin, sequenced in a study of cytomegalovirus exposure and HLA in healthy donors. PCR primers comprised 60 Vbeta and 13 Jbeta primers. The protocol was immunoSEQ multiplex PCR, while the TCRdb copy is restricted to in-frame clones and leaves out a portion. The table has about 180,000 clones, just over 75% seen once; the top ten hold more than 3%. Sequenced: PBMCs. The receptors come from a woman aged 60 to 75 in good health and CMV-seropositive.

The chain joins TRBV25-1 to TRBJ2-2; D not resolved. The ends were cut back, 5 bases at V and 3 bases at J, with 22 bases in the middle. Germline assignment: CDR1 MGHDK and CDR2 SYGVNS. The CDR3 length is 18 residues. Here the CDR3 reads CASSPVGGRPPYTGELFF. The CDR3 coding sequence is TGTGCCAGCAGTCCAGTTGGCGGCCGGCCCCCGTACACCGGGGAGCTGTTTTTT.

In this sample, this clone turned up once. J is TRBJ2-7 and V is TRBV5-5; 13 bases are a match to TRBD2. The CDR3 spans 15 residues. The V gene's germline CDR1 is SGHKS and CDR2 YYEKEE (reference sequence). The V segment lost 4 bases and the J segment 3 bases; nucleotides outside the gene matches: 4. For the CDR3, the DNA is TGTGCCAGCAGCCTTGGACTAGCGGGGGTCTACGAGCAGTACTTC. Its translation: CASSLGLAGVYEQYF.

This chain uses TRBV19 with TRBJ2-5; D may be TRBD1 (6 bases). V was shortened by 3 bases and J by 5 bases, with 13 bases between the two germline ends. The CDR3 loop spans 14 amino acids. The V gene's germline CDR1 is LNHDA and CDR2 SQIVND (reference sequence). CDR3 DNA sequence: TGTGCCAGTAGTATGTCAGGGGCTCAGGAGACCCAGTACTTC. Protein sequence: CASSMSGAQETQYF.

V and J are TRBV6-5 and TRBJ1-2, with 9 positions matching TRBD1. The germline gives CDR1 MNHEY, CDR2 SVGAGI. The ends lost 2 bases at V and 8 bases at J; junction bases unmatched: 12. This CDR3 has 16 amino acids. DNA of the CDR3: TGTGCCAGCAGTTACGGTTACAGGGGGCCGACTCGGGGCTACACCTTC. This translates into CASSYGYRGPTRGYTF.

The V and J genes are TRBV6-5 and TRBJ2-5; D perhaps matches TRBD2 (6 bases). This CDR3 region has 14 residues. Germline CDR1 is MNHEY and CDR2 is SVGAGI. With 6 bases removed from V and 2 bases from J, the gap between germline ends came to 13 bases. CDR3 loop: CASRLSGEQETQYF. The CDR3 DNA is TGTGCCAGCAGATTATCGGGGGAACAAGAGACCCAGTACTTC.

For this clone: One end of the junction fails to match germline, which may point to a read error. The chain links TRBV6-1 to TRBJ2-7; 8 bases line up with TRBD1. This CDR3 is built from 14 residues. Germline CDR1 reads MNHNS; CDR2 reads SASEGT. CDR3 bases: TGTGCCAGCAGGGACAGGGATTTCTCCTACGAGCAGCACTTC. It is translated as CASRDRDFSYEQHF.